The 26 T cell receptor beta chains given below trace back to one sample, sequenced in a study of T cell responses to AZD1222 COVID-19 vaccine. The method was immunoSEQ multiplex PCR; TCRdb's version includes in-frame clones alone and lacks a portion of them. The sample gives 26,000 or so clones, over 80% of which show up once; roughly 8.4% is in the top ten. Sequenced material: peripheral blood, taken 28 days after the second AZD1222 dose. The origin of the receptors is an adult who received the AZD1222 COVID-19 vaccine.

V and J are TRBV11-3 and TRBJ2-7, with 7 bases lining up with TRBD2. Unmatched junction bases numbered 8, after V lost 5 bases and J lost 1 base. The V gene's germline CDR1 is SGHNT and CDR2 YENEEA. The CDR3 contains 15 residues. CDR3 in DNA: TGTGCCAGCAGCCCTCGCCTAGCGGAATCCTACGAGCAGTACTTC. Protein product: CASSPRLAESYEQYF. The complete variable domain, with remaining parts taken from reference TRBV11-3 and TRBJ2-7, reads EAGVVQSPRYKIIEKKQPVAFWCNPISGHNTLYWYLQNLGQGPELLIRYENEEAVDDSQLPKDRFSAERLKGVDSTLKIQPAELGDSAVYLCASSPRLAESYEQYFGPGTRLTVT.

This chain joins TRBV24-1 and TRBJ2-1; 7 bases fit TRBD2. The germline V gene has CDR1 KGHDR and CDR2 SFDVKD. Trimming cost V 2 bases and J 4 bases; bases outside gene matches: 19. The CDR3 spans 20 residues. CDR3 sequence: CATSDSTEGFGRPSYNEQFF. Written as DNA, the CDR3 is TGTGCCACCAGTGATTCGACTGAGGGTTTCGGGAGGCCCTCTTACAATGAGCAGTTCTTC.

V usage is TRBV5-8 and J usage is TRBJ1-5; D unclear. Germline V lookup: CDR1 SGHTS, CDR2 YDEGEE. The germline V and J ends were trimmed by 0 bases and 2 bases, with 9 bases remaining between them. The CDR3 runs to 15 residues. The CDR3 region has the DNA TGTGCCAGCAGCTTGGGAGGGATGGGCAATCAGCCCCAGCATTTT. This codes for CASSLGGMGNQPQHF.

The V gene is TRBV5-6, the J gene TRBJ2-3, with 12 bases matching TRBD2. After removal of 1 base from V and 8 bases from J, the junction contained 14 bases not matched to a gene. CDR1 is SGHDT and CDR2 is YYEEEE in the germline V gene. This CDR3 spans 18 amino acids. CDR3 region: CASSLHLTSGRGGGTQYF. The CDR3 region has the DNA TGTGCCAGCAGCTTGCACCTGACTAGCGGGAGAGGGGGTGGTACGCAGTATTTT.

This clone has just one count. The chain has TRBV7-8 and TRBJ2-7; 7 bases align to TRBD1. The CDR3 spans 18 residues. The germline V gene encodes CDR1 SGHVS and CDR2 FQNEAQ. V lost 2 bases to trimming and J lost 3 bases; unmatched junction nucleotides: 16. The CDR3 DNA reads TGTGCCAGCAGCTTAACTCCGACAGGGAGTTGGATGAGCTACGAGCAGTACTTC. Its protein is CASSLTPTGSWMSYEQYF.

The chain is built from TRBV6-4 and TRBJ2-7; tentatively, D is TRBD2 (6 bases). The CDR3 has 13 amino acids. Per germline, CDR1 MRHNA and CDR2 SNTAGT. The ends were cut back, 5 bases at V and 7 bases at J, with 15 bases in the middle. CDR3 sequence (DNA): TGTGCCAGCAGTACGGGACTGTTCGGTGAGCAGTACTTC. The encoded protein is CASSTGLFGEQYF.

The rearrangement links TRBV4-1 to TRBJ1-1; D may be TRBD1 (5 bases). Germline lookup yields CDR1 MGHRA and CDR2 YSYEKL. The CDR3 sequence is 13 residues long. The V end lost 4 bases, the J end lost 4 bases, and 10 bases lay between the germline ends. The CDR3 is CASSPGRATEAFF. The CDR3 DNA follows: TGCGCCAGCAGCCCCGGCAGGGCCACTGAAGCTTTCTTT.

The chain employs TRBV30 and TRBJ2-6, with D unresolved. Trimming removed 1 base at V and 2 bases at J, with 9 bases between. Germline loops: CDR1 GTSNPN, CDR2 SVGIG (reference sequence). CDR3 length equals 15 residues. The CDR3 sequence is CAWSEDPTGANVLTF. In DNA form, the CDR3 reads TGTGCCTGGAGTGAAGACCCCACTGGGGCCAACGTCCTGACTTTC.

The chain has TRBV5-4 and TRBJ1-1, with 9 positions matching TRBD1. Trimming removed 4 bases from V and 5 bases from J; junction bases left unmatched: 9. Germline V lookup: CDR1 SGHNT, CDR2 YYREEE (reference sequence). The CDR3 has 15 residues. As DNA, the CDR3 is TGTGCCAGCAGCCAGAACCGGGACAGGGTAACTGAAGCTTTCTTT. It is translated as CASSQNRDRVTEAFF.

V gene TRBV7-9 combines with J gene TRBJ1-2, with D tentatively TRBD1 (6 bases). V lost 6 bases to trimming and J lost 7 bases, with 12 bases between them. The CDR3 is 12 residues long. Germline V gene data show CDR1 as SEHNR and CDR2 as FQNEAQ (reference sequence). The CDR3 spells CASSWGGSGYTF. CDR3 DNA: TGTGCCAGCAGTTGGGGGGGCTCTGGCTACACCTTC.

The rearrangement links TRBV7-9 to TRBJ1-4; 8 bases align to TRBD1. The CDR3 runs to 14 residues. The germline gives CDR1 SEHNR, CDR2 FQNEAQ (reference sequence). With V trimmed by 7 bases and J by 7 bases, 8 bases remained unmatched. CDR3 nucleotide sequence: TGTGCCAGCACCGAGGACAGGGTTCGTGAAAAACTGTTTTTT. It translates to CASTEDRVREKLFF.

V and J are TRBV6-5 and TRBJ2-2; 7 bases are shared with TRBD1. Germline trimming cut 6 bases from V and 4 bases from J; bases unmatched to any gene: 5. Looked up from germline, CDR1 is MNHEY and CDR2 is SVGAGI. This CDR3 is built from 14 residues. CDR3 amino acids: CASSRGQFTGELFF. The CDR3 nucleotides are TGTGCCAGCAGCCGGGGACAGTTCACCGGGGAGCTGTTTTTT.

V gene TRBV27 combines with J gene TRBJ1-5; D remains unclear. The CDR3 totals 13 residues. CDR1 and CDR2 from the germline V gene are MNHEY and SMNVEV (reference sequence). The V end lost 3 bases, the J end lost 1 base, and 4 bases lay between the germline ends. CDR3 sequence: CASSLMSNQPQHF. The CDR3 DNA is TGTGCCAGCAGTTTGATGAGCAATCAGCCCCAGCATTTT.

The chain recombines TRBV12-3 or TRBV12-4 with TRBJ2-1; D is unresolved. The germline V and J ends were trimmed by 3 bases and 6 bases, with 6 bases remaining between them. The CDR3 is 12 residues long. CDR3 sequence reads: CASSLTVNEQFF. The CDR3 coding sequence is TGTGCCAGCAGTTTGACGGTCAATGAGCAGTTCTTC.

V is TRBV19 and J is TRBJ2-3; TRBD2 agrees at 10 bases. CDR1 and CDR2 (germline): LNHDA, SQIVND (reference sequence). The J segment lost 4 bases and the V segment lost 1 base, leaving 8 bases of the junction unmatched. CDR3 length: 17 amino acids. CDR3 sequence: CASSIGRLAGFADTQYF. In DNA, the CDR3 is TGTGCCAGTAGTATAGGGAGACTAGCGGGTTTCGCAGATACGCAGTATTTT.

In its sample, this clone was seen once. The chain uses TRBV2 and TRBJ1-6; D is uncertain. The V end lost 6 bases, the J end lost 0 bases, and 9 bases lay between the germline ends. The CDR3 runs to 15 residues. Germline V gene sequence: CDR1 SNHLY, CDR2 FYNNEI. CDR3 DNA sequence: TGTGCCAGCAGCGGGGTTAGCTCCTATAATTCACCCCTCCACTTT. Translating gives CASSGVSSYNSPLHF.

A single count supports this clone. V is TRBV9 and J is TRBJ1-1; tentative D call: TRBD1 (5 bases). In germline, CDR1 is SGDLS, CDR2 YYNGEE. The CDR3 is 15 residues long. V was pared by 4 bases and J by 5 bases, with 18 bases between. Here the CDR3 DNA reads TGTGCCAGCAGCCAGACCCCAGGGTCCGGAACTGAAGCTTTCTTT. Amino acids: CASSQTPGSGTEAFF.

This chain links TRBV15 with TRBJ2-7, with D hard to call. This CDR3 has 14 amino acids. Germline V gene lookup returns CDR1 LNHNV and CDR2 YYDKDF (reference sequence). Trimming left V 1 base short and J 0 bases short, with 7 bases between. CDR3 amino acids: CATSRGGSSYEQYF. CDR3 nucleotides: TGTGCCACCAGCAGAGGTGGCAGCTCCTACGAGCAGTACTTC.

The J gene is TRBJ2-7, the V gene TRBV3-1 (or the pseudogene TRBV3-2); the D gene is possibly TRBD1 (6 bases). CDR1 and CDR2 from the germline V gene are LGHDT and YNNKEL (reference sequence). The V gene lost 5 bases and the J gene lost 6 bases, with 23 bases spanning the gap. The CDR3 is 16 residues long. CDR3 residues: CASSLGADTTMGEQYF. CDR3 in DNA: TGTGCCAGCAGCTTGGGGGCGGATACTACGATGGGCGAGCAGTACTTC.

The chain links TRBV19 to TRBJ1-4; D call uncertain. This CDR3 has 15 amino acids. CDR1 LNHDA and CDR2 SQIVND come from the germline V gene (reference sequence). V was pared by 3 bases and J by 7 bases, with 15 bases between. CDR3 bases: TGTGCCAGTAGTATCCTTGGAGTTTATCCTGAAAAACTGTTTTTT. This gives the protein CASSILGVYPEKLFF.

The count of this clone is one. The chain links TRBV28 to TRBJ1-5; no clear D. Trimming shortened V by 6 bases and J by 1 base, and 4 bases separated the two germline ends. This CDR3 is built from 12 residues. Germline V gene lookup returns CDR1 MDHEN and CDR2 SYDVKM. CDR3 nucleotide sequence: TGTGCCAGCAGGGTGAGCAATCAGCCCCAGCATTTT. Its translation: CASRVSNQPQHF. Filled out from reference TRBV28 and TRBJ1-5, the complete variable domain reads DVKVTQSSRYLVKRTGEKVFLECVQDMDHENMFWYRQDPGLGLRLIYFSYDVKMKEKGDIPEGYSVSREKKERFSLILESASTNQTSMYLCASRVSNQPQHFGDGTRLSIL.

V usage is TRBV3-1 (or the pseudogene TRBV3-2) and J usage is TRBJ2-1, with TRBD2 matching 12 bases. CDR1 is LGHDT, CDR2 YNNKEL, per germline (reference sequence). Losses at the gene ends were 4 bases for V and 7 bases for J; bases not matched to a gene: 11. The length of the CDR3 is 17 residues. CDR3 region: CASSLERLAGGFNEQFF. CDR3 coding DNA: TGTGCCAGCAGCCTAGAACGGCTAGCGGGAGGGTTTAATGAGCAGTTCTTC.

The genes are TRBV25-1 and TRBJ2-3; D gene uncertain. The V gene lost 8 bases and the J gene lost 2 bases, with 17 bases spanning the gap. The CDR3 covers 15 residues. The germline gives CDR1 MGHDK, CDR2 SYGVNS. CDR3 sequence: CASAHSAHFTDTQYF. CDR3 nucleotides: TGTGCCAGCGCACACAGCGCCCATTTCACAGATACGCAGTATTTT. Full variable domain (remainder filled in from reference TRBV25-1 and TRBJ2-3): EADIYQTPRYLVIGTGKKITLECSQTMGHDKMYWYQQDPGMELHLIHYSYGVNSTEKGDLSSESTVSRIRTEHFPLTLESARPSHTSQYLCASAHSAHFTDTQYFGPGTRLTVL.

The chain joins TRBV11-2 to TRBJ2-6, with unresolved D. This CDR3 has 15 amino acids. The germline V gene has CDR1 SGHAT and CDR2 FQNNGV. Deletions cut 4 bases from V and 0 bases from J, with 7 bases between. CDR3 sequence: CASSSYSSGANVLTF. The CDR3 DNA sequence: TGTGCCAGCAGCTCTTACTCCTCTGGGGCCAACGTCCTGACTTTC.

J is TRBJ2-1 and V is TRBV27, with D hard to call. The CDR3 is 15 residues long. Per the germline V gene, CDR1 is MNHEY and CDR2 is SMNVEV (reference sequence). Trimming left V 3 bases short and J 0 bases short, with 9 bases between. The CDR3 here is CASSFTRSSYNEQFF. The CDR3 coding sequence is TGTGCCAGCAGTTTCACGAGAAGCTCCTACAATGAGCAGTTCTTC.

The chain carries TRBV5-4 and TRBJ2-1, with a weak D call TRBD2 (5 bases). The germline CDR1 and CDR2 sequences are SGHNT and YYREEE (reference sequence). With 0 bases removed from V and 3 bases from J, the gap between germline ends came to 10 bases. The CDR3 runs to 15 residues. In nucleotides, the CDR3 is TGTGCCAGCAGCTTGGCTCTAGCCGGCTACAATGAGCAGTTCTTC. It codes for CASSLALAGYNEQFF.